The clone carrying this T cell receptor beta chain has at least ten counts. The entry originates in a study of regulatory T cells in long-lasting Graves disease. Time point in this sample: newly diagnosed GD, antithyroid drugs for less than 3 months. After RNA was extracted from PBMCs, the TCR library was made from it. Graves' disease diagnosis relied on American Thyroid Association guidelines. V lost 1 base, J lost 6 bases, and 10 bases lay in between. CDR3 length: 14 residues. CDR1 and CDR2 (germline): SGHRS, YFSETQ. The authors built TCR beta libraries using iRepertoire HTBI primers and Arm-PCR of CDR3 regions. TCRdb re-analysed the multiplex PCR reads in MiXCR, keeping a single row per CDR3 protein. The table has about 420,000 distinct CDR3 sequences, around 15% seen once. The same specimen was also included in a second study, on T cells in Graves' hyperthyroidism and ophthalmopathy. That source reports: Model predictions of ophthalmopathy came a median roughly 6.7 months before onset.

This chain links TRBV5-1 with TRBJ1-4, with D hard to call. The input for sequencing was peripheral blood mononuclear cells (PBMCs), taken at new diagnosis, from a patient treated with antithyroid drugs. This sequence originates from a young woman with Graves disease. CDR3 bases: TGCGCCAGCAGCTTGTACGGGGAGGATGAAAAACTGTTTTTT. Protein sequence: CASSLYGEDEKLFF.